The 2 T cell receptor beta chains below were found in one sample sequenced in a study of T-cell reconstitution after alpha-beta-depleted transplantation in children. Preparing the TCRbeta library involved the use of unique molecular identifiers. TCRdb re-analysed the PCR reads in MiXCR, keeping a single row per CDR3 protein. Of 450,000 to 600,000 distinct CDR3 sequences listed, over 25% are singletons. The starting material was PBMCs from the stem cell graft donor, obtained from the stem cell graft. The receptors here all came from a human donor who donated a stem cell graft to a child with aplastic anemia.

CDR3 DNA sequence: TGTGCCAGCTCACCCAGCGCGGGGAACACTGAAGCTTTCTTT. Translation gives CASSPSAGNTEAFF. The chain combines TRBV18 with TRBJ1-1; no reliable D call. The CDR3 contains 14 residues. CDR1 and CDR2 (germline): KGHSH, LQKENI. Trimming removed 3 bases at V and 1 base at J, with 9 bases between.

The CDR3 loop reads CASSASGGSYNEQFF. The CDR3 DNA follows: TGTGCCAGCAGTGCTAGCGGGGGCTCCTACAATGAGCAGTTCTTC. V and J are TRBV6-1 and TRBJ2-1; TRBD2 matches at 10 bases. From germline, CDR1 is MNHNS and CDR2 SASEGT. The V and J ends lost 4 bases and 0 bases, in that order; junction bases with no gene match: 0. This CDR3 contains 15 residues.